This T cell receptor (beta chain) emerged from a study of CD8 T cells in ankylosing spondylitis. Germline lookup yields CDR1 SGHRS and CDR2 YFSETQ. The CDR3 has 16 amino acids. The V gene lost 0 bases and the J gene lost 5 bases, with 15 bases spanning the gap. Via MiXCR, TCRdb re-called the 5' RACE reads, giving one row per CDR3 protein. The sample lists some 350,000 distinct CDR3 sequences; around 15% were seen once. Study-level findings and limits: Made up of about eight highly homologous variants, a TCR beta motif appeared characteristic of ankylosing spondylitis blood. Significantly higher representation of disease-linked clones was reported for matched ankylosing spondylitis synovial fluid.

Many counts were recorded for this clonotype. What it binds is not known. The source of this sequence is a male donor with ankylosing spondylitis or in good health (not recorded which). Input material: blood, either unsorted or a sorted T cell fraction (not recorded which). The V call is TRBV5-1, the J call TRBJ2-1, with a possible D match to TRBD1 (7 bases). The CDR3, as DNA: TGCGCCAGCAGCTTGGATCGGGCAGGGGGGAACAATGAGCAGTTCTTC. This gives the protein CASSLDRAGGNNEQFF.